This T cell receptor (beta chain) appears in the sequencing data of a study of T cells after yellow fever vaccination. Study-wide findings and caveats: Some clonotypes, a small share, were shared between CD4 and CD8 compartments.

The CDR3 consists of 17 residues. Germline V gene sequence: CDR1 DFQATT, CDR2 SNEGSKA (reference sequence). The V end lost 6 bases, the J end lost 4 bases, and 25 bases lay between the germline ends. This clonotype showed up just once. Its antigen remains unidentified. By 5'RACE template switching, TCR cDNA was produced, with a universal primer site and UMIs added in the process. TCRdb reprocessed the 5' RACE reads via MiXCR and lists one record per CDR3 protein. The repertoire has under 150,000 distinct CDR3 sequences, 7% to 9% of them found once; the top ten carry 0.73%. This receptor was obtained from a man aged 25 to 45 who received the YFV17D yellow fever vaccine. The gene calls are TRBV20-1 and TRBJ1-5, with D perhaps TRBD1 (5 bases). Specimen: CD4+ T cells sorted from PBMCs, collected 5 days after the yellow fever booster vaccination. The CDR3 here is CSANTGGGFGGNQPQHF. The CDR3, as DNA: TGCAGTGCCAACACCGGGGGGGGATTTGGGGGAAATCAGCCCCAGCATTTT.